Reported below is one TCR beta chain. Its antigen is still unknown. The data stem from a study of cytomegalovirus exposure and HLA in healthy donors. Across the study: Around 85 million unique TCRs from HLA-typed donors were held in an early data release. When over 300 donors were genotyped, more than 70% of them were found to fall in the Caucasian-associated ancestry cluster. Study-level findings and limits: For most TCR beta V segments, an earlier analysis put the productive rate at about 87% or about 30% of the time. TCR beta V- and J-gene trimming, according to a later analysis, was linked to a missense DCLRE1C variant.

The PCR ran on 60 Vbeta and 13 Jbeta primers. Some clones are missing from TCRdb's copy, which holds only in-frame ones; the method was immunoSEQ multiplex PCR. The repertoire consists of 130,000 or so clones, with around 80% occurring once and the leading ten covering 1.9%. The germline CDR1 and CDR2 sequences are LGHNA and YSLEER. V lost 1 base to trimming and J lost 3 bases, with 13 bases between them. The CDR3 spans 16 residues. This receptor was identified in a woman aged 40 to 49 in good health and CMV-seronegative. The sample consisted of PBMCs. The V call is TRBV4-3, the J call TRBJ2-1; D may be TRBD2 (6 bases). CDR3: CASSQGANSGYNEQFF. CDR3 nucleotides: TGCGCCAGCAGCCAAGGAGCAAATAGCGGCTACAATGAGCAGTTCTTC.